This passage covers 6 T cell receptor beta chains from one sample sequenced in a study of T cell responses to AZD1222 COVID-19 vaccine. The assay was immunoSEQ multiplex PCR, and TCRdb's table has in-frame clones only and misses some. The sample has 140,000 to 150,000 clones; approximately 86% are singletons. The starting material was peripheral blood, obtained 28 days after the second dose of the MenACWY control vaccine. Receptor source: an adult who received the MenACWY meningococcal vaccine as a control.

This clone was counted a few times. This rearrangement joins TRBV14 to TRBJ2-3, with 9 bases matching TRBD2. Germline CDR1 SGHDN, CDR2 FVKESK. The CDR3 has 16 residues. Unmatched junction bases numbered 4, after V lost 2 bases and J lost 1 base. The CDR3 DNA sequence: TGTGCCAGCAGCCAATTAGCGGGAGCGGGCACAGATACGCAGTATTTT. Amino acid sequence: CASSQLAGAGTDTQYF.

The V and J genes are TRBV18 and TRBJ2-5, with no clear D. Deletions cut 0 bases from V and 5 bases from J, with 13 bases between. This CDR3 is 15 amino acids long. Germline assignment: CDR1 KGHSH and CDR2 LQKENI. This CDR3 reads CASSPPSNGLETQYF. The DNA of the CDR3 is TGTGCCAGCTCACCACCGTCGAACGGGTTGGAGACCCAGTACTTC.

Only a few counts were recorded for this clone. The chain recombines TRBV7-2 with TRBJ2-5; D possibly uses TRBD1 or TRBD2 (5 bases each). The CDR3 length is 15 residues. Trimming took off 0 bases at V and 3 bases at J, with 11 bases between the two ends. CDR1 and CDR2 (germline): SGHTA, FQGNSA. The CDR3 region has the DNA TGTGCCAGCAGCTTAGCGTGGGACGCAGAAGAGACCCAGTACTTC. Translation: CASSLAWDAEETQYF.

Here the CDR3 reads CAWKEHRVTEAFF. The CDR3 nucleotides are TGTGCCTGGAAGGAGCACAGGGTCACTGAAGCTTTCTTT. This chain joins TRBV30 and TRBJ1-1; D is possibly TRBD1 (6 bases). With 4 bases removed from V and 4 bases from J, the gap between germline ends came to 13 bases. Per germline, CDR1 GTSNPN and CDR2 SVGIG (reference sequence). This CDR3 spans 13 amino acids.

This clone was counted once. The CDR3 nucleotides read TGTGCCAGCTCATCGGGACAGGGAACAACTAATGAAAAACTGTTTTTT. Translation gives CASSSGQGTTNEKLFF. The chain has TRBV18 and TRBJ1-4; TRBD1 agrees at 9 bases. Germline-derived CDR1 and CDR2 are KGHSH and LQKENI. After removal of 5 bases from V and 0 bases from J, the junction contained 4 bases not matched to a gene. This CDR3 is built from 16 residues.

The chain has TRBV11-3 and TRBJ1-2; D unclear. The ends were cut back, 2 bases at V and 8 bases at J, with 15 bases in the middle. The V gene's germline CDR1 is SGHNT and CDR2 YENEEA. The length of the CDR3 is 14 residues. CDR3 sequence: CASSLSSARGGYTF. In nucleotides, the CDR3 is TGTGCCAGCAGCTTATCGTCGGCCCGAGGAGGCTACACCTTC.